This T cell receptor beta chain was identified during a study of Graves' ophthalmopathy and Graves' hyperthyroidism (dated by TCRdb to 2016 to 2019). Turning to the overall study: Stable hyperthyroidism was defined as no progression to ophthalmopathy within 18 months of follow-up. Following sample collection, hyperthyroidism patients were given methimazole at a starting dose of 30 mg daily, and ophthalmopathy patients were given high-dose intravenous methylprednisolone. In total, around 140 blood samples were TCR-sequenced: fewer than 50 ophthalmopathy, roughly 80 hyperthyroidism and some 17 hyperthyroidism-to-ophthalmopathy patients. T-cell repertoires of thyroid tissue and blood were compared in more than five hyperthyroidism patients. To tell Graves' ophthalmopathy apart from Graves' hyperthyroidism, and to predict which patients would progress to ophthalmopathy, the study relied on TCR beta repertoire signatures. The independent validation cohort included approximately 19 hyperthyroidism patients plus 17 patients who later progressed from hyperthyroidism to ophthalmopathy. To explore V-J signatures that distinguish ophthalmopathy from hyperthyroidism, a discovery set of 90 to 100 patients was enrolled, made up of more than 40 with ophthalmopathy and some 56 with stable hyperthyroidism. What the research found in general, with its limitations: In validation, the model predicted ophthalmopathy progression with nearly 71% sensitivity and approximately 78% specificity; some 13 predicted patients were CT-confirmed with GO in a median of approximately six months. In cross-validation, the 13-signature model distinguished ophthalmopathy from stable hyperthyroidism with 85% to 90% sensitivity and nearly 82% specificity, and in the test set the corresponding values were roughly 80% and 75%. Most expanded thyroid clonotypes with frequency above 0.001 were also detected in blood, suggesting blood repertoires may reflect the thyroid immune response. Sample size was not statistically predetermined, and group allocation was not concealed from the investigators.

This clonotype was counted many times. Its antigen remains unidentified. The record has no base qualities; no much larger clone is one base away. Based on the germline V gene, the CDR1 and CDR2 sequences are SGDLS and YYNGEE. V loses 2 bases of germline sequence and J loses 4 bases, and the interval between the two ends is 12 bases. The CDR3 spans 15 residues, from the cysteine through the phenylalanine. Only CDR3 DNA remains: 45 bases, in frame from the first base. Hyperthyroidism patients were newly diagnosed, with disease duration under 2 months, and aged 18 to 65 years. Patients with other autoimmune diseases, uncontrolled infections, pregnancy or lactation were excluded from the study. Clinical symptoms, serum thyroxine, TRAb, thyroid ultrasound and orbital computed tomography formed the basis of the diagnosis. Total RNA was extracted with Trizol reagent and quality-checked on an Agilent 2100 Bioanalyzer.

TCR beta CDR3 regions were amplified from RNA transcripts for repertoire sequencing. The first round of RT-PCR was done with HTBI primers and the Qiagen OneStep RT-PCR kit, and was followed by a second round of multiplex PCR, then size selection and purification. Sequencing of the libraries was carried out on an Illumina HiSeq2000 in paired-end mode with 100 bp reads. Per the original workflow: SOAPnuke was used to process the reads, throwing out any read that had adapters, had uncalled bases, had a mean Phred below 15, or lacked an exact constant-primer or identifier match. COPE v1.2.5 was used to merge high-quality paired reads. Unique nucleotide sequences were defined as clonotypes and aligned to IMGT TRB V, D and J references using MiTCR v1.1. Only V-J combinations with frequency above 0.0001 were analysed, covering 99% to 99.2% of repertoires. For each V-J combination, a TCR clonal expansion and chaos score was defined as F50 clonal expansion divided by the chaos observed in the TCRdist matrix. Features were reduced by Welch's t-statistics and random forest to around 14 V-J combinations, which fed a naive Bayes classifier. The Morisita-Horn index was used to measure how similar the thyroid and blood repertoires were. TCRdb passed the public sequencing reads through fastp at Q25 and MiXCR, retaining productive beta sequences. Records with the same CDR3 protein are collapsed into one entry carrying the most frequent genes and DNA. V and J calls and clone size were set by TCRdb, not the authors. The sample table records 500,000 to 600,000 distinct CDR3 sequences; just under 40% of these occur just once. The biggest ten clones account for over 3.5% of the sample.

The sequence is built from TRBV9 and TRBJ2-2; the D gene may be TRBD1 or TRBD2, since each aligns over 5 bases. The origin of this receptor is an adult man with Graves' hyperthyroidism. The sequenced sample consisted of peripheral blood or thyroid tissue (not recorded which). The nucleotide sequence is given as TGTGCCAGCAGCGTTGATGGGGGTGCCACCGGGGAGCTGTTTTTT. The encoded protein is CASSVDGGATGELFF.